Given below is one TCR beta chain in context. Its antigen is still unknown. This PCR relied on a set of 60 Vbeta primers and 13 Jbeta primers. Method: immunoSEQ multiplex PCR; TCRdb's copy keeps in-frame clones and lacks some. In the table there are under 200,000 clones, 79% of which are singletons. The sample belongs to a study of cytomegalovirus exposure and HLA in healthy donors. The V gene end was trimmed by 7 bases and the J gene end by 2 bases; junction bases not matched to a gene: 13. Germline assignment: CDR1 SNHLY and CDR2 FYNNEI. The CDR3 is made up of 16 amino acids. Whole-study findings and limits: Most of the TCR beta V segments (in an earlier analysis) were productive either about 90% or about 30% of the time. Donor immune exposure was known only as CMV serostatus. Investigators reported over 150 TCR beta chains as tied to cytomegalovirus.

Material: PBMCs. The V gene is TRBV2, the J gene TRBJ2-5; 7 bases agree with TRBD1. This clonotype originated in a woman aged 45-65 years in good health and CMV-seronegative. The chain's CDR3 is CASNPGGQRLQETQYF. Written as DNA, the CDR3 is TGTGCCAGCAACCCTGGGGGACAGCGGCTACAAGAGACCCAGTACTTC. The full variable domain, rest sourced from reference TRBV2 and TRBJ2-5, is EPEVTQTPSHQVTQMGQEVILRCVPISNHLYFYWYRQILGQKVEFLVSFYNNEISEKSEIFDDQFSVERPDGSNFTLKIRSTKLEDSAMYFCASNPGGQRLQETQYFGPGTRLLVL.